The clone carrying this T cell receptor beta chain has at least ten counts. The data belong to a study of blood T cell repertoires in COVID-19. Study information: Sources were T cells, B-cell-depleted T cells, or PBMCs; the material itself was cDNA or gDNA.

TCRdb's copy holds only in-frame clones and misses some; the assay was immunoSEQ multiplex PCR. The sample consists of 250,000 to 300,000 clones, around 85% of them appearing once. This CDR3 region has 13 residues. Trimming removed 5 bases from V and 3 bases from J, with 11 bases in between. The germline CDR1 and CDR2 sequences are MNHEY and SVGAGI. The chain employs TRBV6-5 and TRBJ2-7, with TRBD2 as a possible D gene (5 bases). Sequenced material: PBMCs or T cells enriched from blood (not recorded which). The receptor was derived from a woman aged 45 to 65 who had recovered from COVID-19. CDR3 residues: CASSPPEGYEQYF. Here the CDR3 DNA reads TGTGCCAGCAGTCCACCCGAGGGCTACGAGCAGTACTTC.